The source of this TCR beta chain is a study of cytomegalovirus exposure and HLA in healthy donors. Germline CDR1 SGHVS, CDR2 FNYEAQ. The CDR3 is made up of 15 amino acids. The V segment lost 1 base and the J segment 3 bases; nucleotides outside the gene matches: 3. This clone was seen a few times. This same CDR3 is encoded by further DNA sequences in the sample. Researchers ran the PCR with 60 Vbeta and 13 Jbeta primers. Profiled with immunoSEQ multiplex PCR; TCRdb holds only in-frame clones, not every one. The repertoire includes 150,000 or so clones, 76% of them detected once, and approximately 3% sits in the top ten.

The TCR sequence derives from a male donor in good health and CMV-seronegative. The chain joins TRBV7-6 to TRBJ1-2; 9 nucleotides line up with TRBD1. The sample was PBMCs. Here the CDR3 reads CASSLGTGDDYGYTF. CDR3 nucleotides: TGTGCCAGCAGCTTAGGGACAGGGGATGACTATGGCTACACCTTC.